One T cell receptor (beta chain) is described in this entry. This receptor's antigen is unknown. One base away there is no much larger clone; base qualities are not given. The data are from a study of T cell responses to AZD1222 COVID-19 vaccine listed by TCRdb under 2021. The study in broad terms: Because spike-specific TCR depth and breadth did not differ between the two schedules, AZD1222 recipients who got a second dose at roughly 4 weeks were pooled with those who got a second dose at roughly 12 weeks. Trial participants were enrolled by age into 18-55, 56-69 and 70-plus year subgroups, with roughly 150, 30 and 60 TCR-sequenced participants respectively. A total of 230 to 250 trial participants underwent TCR sequencing, of whom 200 to 220 had received two doses of AZD1222 and around 25 had received two doses of the MenACWY control vaccine. What the work shows at the level of the full study, not this receptor alone: After two AZD1222 doses, spike-specific TCR breadth and depth were significantly higher than at day 0 and than in MenACWY recipients. CD4 TCRs associated with the vaccine covered the entire spike protein, and the dominant responses were in regions 160-218 and 743-854. Nearly half of unique spike-specific TCRs reportedly recognized epitopes outside regions mutated in the B.1.351 and B.1.1.7 variants. Conclusions about previously exposed vaccinees are limited, since just a handful of AZD1222 recipients were seropositive for SARS-CoV-2 at baseline. In the small 56-69-year group, the increase in depth fell short of significance, most likely because of low power. Participants were mostly white British, with more females than males. The authors suggested clonal diversity may have been underestimated. Because no samples from the day 14 peak response were available, repertoires could be characterized only after the peak T cell response.

This specimen's time point label, per the study, means: baseline before first vaccination. Vaccinee samples were obtained from the UK trials COV001 and COV002, which included a single-blind randomized controlled phase 2/3 trial of AZD1222 (ChAdOx1 nCoV-19) in healthy adults. For TCRbeta chain sequencing, PBMC samples from trial participants were taken at day 0 and at day 28 after the second dose. The CDR3 regions of human TCRbeta chains were analyzed by immunosequencing. From the authors' description of their analysis: Repertoire TCRs were matched against a reference library of SARS-CoV-2-specific TCRs generated with the MIRA antigen-specificity platform. Breadth was defined as the fraction of unique TCRs that were SARS-CoV-2-associated, and depth was defined as the fraction of total T cells that were SARS-CoV-2-associated. Each spike-specific TCR was assigned to its reactive spike region and to a CD4 or CD8 class using the MIRA data. Log10-transformed breadth and depth values were compared by one-way ANOVA with Sidak's multiple comparisons tests. The clones in this table, taken by TCRdb from immuneACCESS, are in-frame only. Not every clone is retained; where verified, under half of the shortfall comes from an unresolved V gene, and the cause of the rest is unknown. Clonal size and the V and J genes are those of that table, whereas D and trimming came from the DNA. Within this sample are approximately 120,000 clones, with approximately 91% of them counted one time only. The top ten hold around 7% of the sample.

Spanning cysteine to phenylalanine, the CDR3 consists of 16 amino acids. The only DNA kept is the CDR3, 48 bases in frame from the first base. V loses 7 bases, J loses 5 bases, and the germline ends lie 20 bases apart. Looking up the germline V gene (reference sequence) yields CDR1 MNHEY and CDR2 SMNVEV. The rearrangement combines TRBV27 with TRBJ1-4, with TRBD1 as a weak D call on 5 bases. The receptor comes from an adult in good health. The specimen was peripheral blood, collected on day 0 of AZD1222 vaccination. The nucleotide sequence is given as TGTGCCAGCACGCGAATTCTCGGGGCCCCGAATGAAAAACTGTTTTTT. Translated, it gives CASTRILGAPNEKLFF. Here the CDR3 is joined to the reference TRBV27 and TRBJ1-4 genes, and the full variable domain is: EAQVTQNPRYLITVTGKKLTVTCSQNMNHEYMSWYRQDPGLGLRQIYYSMNVEVTDKGDVPEGYKVSRKEKRNFPLILESPSPNQTSLYFCASTRILGAPNEKLFFGSGTQLSVL.